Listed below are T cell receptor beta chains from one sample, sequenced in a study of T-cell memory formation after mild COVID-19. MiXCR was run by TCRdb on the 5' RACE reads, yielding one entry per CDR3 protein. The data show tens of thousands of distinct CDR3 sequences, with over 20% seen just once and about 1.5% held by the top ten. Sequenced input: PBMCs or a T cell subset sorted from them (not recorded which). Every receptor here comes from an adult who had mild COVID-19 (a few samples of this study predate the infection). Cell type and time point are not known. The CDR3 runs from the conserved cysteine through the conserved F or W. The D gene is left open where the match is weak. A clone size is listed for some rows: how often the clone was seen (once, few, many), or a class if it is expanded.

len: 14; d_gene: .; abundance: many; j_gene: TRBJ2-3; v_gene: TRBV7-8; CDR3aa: CASSPSRLADTQYF; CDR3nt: TGTGCCAGCAGCCCCTCCCGGCTGGCGGATACGCAGTATTTT
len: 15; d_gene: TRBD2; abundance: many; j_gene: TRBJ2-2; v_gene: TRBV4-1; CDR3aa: CASSRGLAGKGELFF; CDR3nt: TGCGCCAGCAGCCGCGGACTAGCGGGGAAGGGGGAGCTGTTTTTT
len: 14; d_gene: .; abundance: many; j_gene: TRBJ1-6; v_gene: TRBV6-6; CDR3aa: CASSPRQGQSPLHF; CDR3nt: TGTGCCAGCAGCCCTCGGCAGGGACAATCACCCCTCCACTTT
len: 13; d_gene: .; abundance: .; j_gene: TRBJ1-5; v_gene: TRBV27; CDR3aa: CASAWGSNQPQHF; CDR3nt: TGTGCCAGCGCCTGGGGGAGCAATCAGCCCCAGCATTTT
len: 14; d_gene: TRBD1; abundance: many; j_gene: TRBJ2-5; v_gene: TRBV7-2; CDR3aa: CASSLERTGQTQYF; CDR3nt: TGTGCCAGCAGCTTAGAGAGGACAGGCCAAACCCAGTACTTC
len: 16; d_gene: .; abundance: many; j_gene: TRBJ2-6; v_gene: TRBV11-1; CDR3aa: CASSLVPGSGANVLTF; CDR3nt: TGTGCCAGCAGCTTAGTCCCGGGATCTGGGGCCAACGTCCTGACTTTC
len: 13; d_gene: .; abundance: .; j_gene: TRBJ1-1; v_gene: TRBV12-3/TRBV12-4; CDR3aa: CASSFGGATEAFF; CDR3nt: TGTGCCAGCAGTTTTGGGGGCGCGACTGAAGCTTTCTTT
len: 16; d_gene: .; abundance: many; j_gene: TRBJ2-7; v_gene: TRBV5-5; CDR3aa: CASSLEASLNSYEQYF; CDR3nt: TGTGCCAGCAGCTTGGAGGCCAGTCTCAACTCCTACGAGCAGTACTTC
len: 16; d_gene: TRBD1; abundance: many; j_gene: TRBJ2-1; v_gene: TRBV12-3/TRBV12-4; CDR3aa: CASSPIDDTGDNEQFF; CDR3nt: TGTGCCAGCAGTCCTATTGACGATACAGGGGACAATGAGCAGTTCTTC
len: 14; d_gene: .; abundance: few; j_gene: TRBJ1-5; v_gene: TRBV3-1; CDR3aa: CASSKAGGRQPQHF; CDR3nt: TGTGCCAGCAGCAAGGCGGGGGGCCGGCAGCCCCAGCATTTT
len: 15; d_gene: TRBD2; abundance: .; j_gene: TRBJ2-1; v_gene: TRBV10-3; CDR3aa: CAISAGTSGGNEQFF; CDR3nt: TGTGCCATCAGCGCGGGGACTAGCGGGGGAAATGAGCAGTTCTTC
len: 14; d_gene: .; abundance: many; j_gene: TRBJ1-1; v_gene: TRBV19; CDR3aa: CASGNSRIRAEAFF; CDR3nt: TGTGCCAGTGGTAACAGCAGGATCCGGGCTGAAGCTTTCTTT
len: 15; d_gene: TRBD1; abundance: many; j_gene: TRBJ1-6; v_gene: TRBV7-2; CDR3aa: CASSLAKDRVSPLHF; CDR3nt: TGTGCCAGCAGCTTAGCGAAGGACAGGGTCTCACCCCTCCACTTT
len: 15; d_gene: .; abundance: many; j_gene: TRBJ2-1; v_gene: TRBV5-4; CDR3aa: CASSLEGVGYNEQFF; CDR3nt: TGTGCCAGCAGCTTGGAAGGGGTTGGGTACAATGAGCAGTTCTTC
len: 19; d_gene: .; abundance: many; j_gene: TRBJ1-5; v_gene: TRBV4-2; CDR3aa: CASSQEAWGRGNSRQPQHF; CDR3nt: TGTGCCAGCAGCCAAGAAGCTTGGGGCAGGGGAAACTCTAGGCAGCCCCAGCATTTT
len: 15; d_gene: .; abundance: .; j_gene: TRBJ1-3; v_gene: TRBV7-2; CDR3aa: CASSLNPSSGNTIYF; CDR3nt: TGTGCCAGCAGCTTAAACCCGAGCTCTGGAAACACCATATATTTT
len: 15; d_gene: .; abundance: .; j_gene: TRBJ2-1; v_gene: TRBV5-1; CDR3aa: CASSLATTQVDEQFF; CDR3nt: TGCGCCAGCAGCTTGGCGACTACACAGGTCGATGAGCAGTTCTTC
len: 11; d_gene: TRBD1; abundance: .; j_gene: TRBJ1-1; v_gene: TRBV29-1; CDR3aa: CSPYRGTEAFF; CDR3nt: TGCAGCCCATACAGGGGCACTGAAGCTTTCTTT
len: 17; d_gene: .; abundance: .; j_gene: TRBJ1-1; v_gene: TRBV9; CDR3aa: CASSADVLSGGMTEAFF; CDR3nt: TGTGCCAGCAGCGCGGACGTCCTTTCGGGAGGCATGACTGAAGCTTTCTTT
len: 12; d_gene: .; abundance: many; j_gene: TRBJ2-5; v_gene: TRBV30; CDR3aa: CAWSSGEGTRSF; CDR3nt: TGTGCCTGGAGCTCCGGAGAGGGGACCCGTTCCTTC
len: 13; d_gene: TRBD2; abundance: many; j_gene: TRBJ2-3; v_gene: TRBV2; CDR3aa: CAIGTSGTDTQYF; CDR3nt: TGTGCCATCGGGACTAGCGGCACAGATACGCAGTATTTT
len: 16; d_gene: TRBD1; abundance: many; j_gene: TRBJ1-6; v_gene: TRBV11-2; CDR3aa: CASSSPGQGYNSPLHF; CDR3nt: TGTGCCAGCAGTTCGCCGGGACAGGGGTACAATTCACCCCTCCACTTT
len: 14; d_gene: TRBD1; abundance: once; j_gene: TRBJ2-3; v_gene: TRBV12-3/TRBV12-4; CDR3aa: CASIPRGPADTQYF; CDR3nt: TGTGCCAGCATACCCAGGGGGCCGGCAGATACGCAGTATTTT
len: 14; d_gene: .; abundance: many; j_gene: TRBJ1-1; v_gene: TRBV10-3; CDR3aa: CATSQPRGNTEAFF; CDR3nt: TGTGCCACCTCCCAGCCCAGGGGGAACACTGAAGCTTTCTTT
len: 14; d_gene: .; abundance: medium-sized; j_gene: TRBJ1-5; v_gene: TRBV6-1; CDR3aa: CASRPYTGNQPQHF; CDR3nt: TGTGCCAGCAGGCCGTACACAGGGAATCAGCCCCAGCATTTT
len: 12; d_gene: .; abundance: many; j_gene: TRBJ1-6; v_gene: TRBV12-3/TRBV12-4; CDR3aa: CASSSSPSPLHF; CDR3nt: TGTGCCAGCAGTTCCTCTCCCTCACCCCTCCACTTT
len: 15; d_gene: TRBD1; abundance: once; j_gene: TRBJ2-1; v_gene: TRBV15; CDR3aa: CATRGSGTASNEQFF; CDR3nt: TGTGCCACCAGAGGGTCCGGGACAGCCTCAAATGAGCAGTTCTTC
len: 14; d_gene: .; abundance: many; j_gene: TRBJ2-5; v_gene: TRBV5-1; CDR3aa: CASSWGTPQETQYF; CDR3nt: TGCGCCAGCAGCTGGGGGACGCCACAAGAGACCCAGTACTTC
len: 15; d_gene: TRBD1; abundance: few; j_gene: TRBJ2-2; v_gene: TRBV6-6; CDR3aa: CASSYRDRVTGELFF; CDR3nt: TGTGCCAGCAGTTACAGGGACAGGGTTACCGGGGAGCTGTTTTTT
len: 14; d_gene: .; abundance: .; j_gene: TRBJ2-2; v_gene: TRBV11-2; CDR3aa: CASSLDVATGELFF; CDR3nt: TGTGCCAGCAGCTTAGATGTGGCTACCGGGGAGCTGTTTTTT
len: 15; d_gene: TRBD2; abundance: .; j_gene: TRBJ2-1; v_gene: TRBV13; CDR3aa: CASSSGTSGINEQFF; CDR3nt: TGTGCCAGCAGCTCCGGGACTAGCGGGATCAATGAGCAGTTCTTC
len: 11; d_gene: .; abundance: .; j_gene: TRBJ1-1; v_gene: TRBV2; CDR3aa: CASRGVSEAFF; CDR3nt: TGTGCCAGCAGGGGAGTTTCTGAAGCTTTCTTT
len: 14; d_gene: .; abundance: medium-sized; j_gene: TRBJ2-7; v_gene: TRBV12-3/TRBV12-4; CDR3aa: CASRDSSKGYEQYF; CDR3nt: TGTGCCAGCAGGGACTCGTCTAAGGGCTACGAGCAGTACTTC
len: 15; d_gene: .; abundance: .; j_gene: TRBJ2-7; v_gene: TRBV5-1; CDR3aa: CASSYLQGYPYEQYF; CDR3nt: TGCGCCAGCAGCTACTTACAGGGATACCCCTACGAGCAGTACTTC
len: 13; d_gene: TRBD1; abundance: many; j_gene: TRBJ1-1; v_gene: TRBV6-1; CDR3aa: CASKNRGGTEAFF; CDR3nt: TGTGCCAGCAAAAACAGGGGAGGGACTGAAGCTTTCTTT
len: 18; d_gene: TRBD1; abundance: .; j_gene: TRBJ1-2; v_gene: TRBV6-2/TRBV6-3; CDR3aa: CASSYDLSGQGANYGYTF; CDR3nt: TGTGCCAGCAGTTACGACCTAAGTGGACAGGGGGCTAACTATGGCTACACCTTC
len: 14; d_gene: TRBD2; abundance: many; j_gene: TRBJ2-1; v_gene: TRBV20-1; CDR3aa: CSASKAGGYNEQFF; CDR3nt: TGCAGTGCTAGTAAAGCGGGAGGCTACAATGAGCAGTTCTTC
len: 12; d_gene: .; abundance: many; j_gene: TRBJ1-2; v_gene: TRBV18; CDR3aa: CASSPRDGGYTF; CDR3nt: TGTGCCAGCTCACCCCGGGACGGTGGCTACACCTTC
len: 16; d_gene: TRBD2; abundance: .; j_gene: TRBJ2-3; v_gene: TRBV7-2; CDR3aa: CASSSGLAGLTDTQYF; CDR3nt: TGTGCCAGCAGCTCGGGACTAGCGGGACTGACAGATACGCAGTATTTT
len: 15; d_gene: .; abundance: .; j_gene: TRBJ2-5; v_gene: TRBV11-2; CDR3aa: CASNLGVGASETQYF; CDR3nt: TGTGCCAGCAACCTTGGGGTGGGGGCGTCGGAGACCCAGTACTTC
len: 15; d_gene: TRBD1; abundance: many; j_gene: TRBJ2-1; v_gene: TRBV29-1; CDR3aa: CSVEPLDRGLNEQFF; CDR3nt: TGCAGCGTTGAACCGCTCGACAGGGGGCTAAATGAGCAGTTCTTC
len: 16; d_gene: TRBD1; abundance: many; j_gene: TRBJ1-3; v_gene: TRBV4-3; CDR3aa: CASSQTAGGGGNTIYF; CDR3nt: TGCGCCAGCAGCCAAACCGCAGGGGGCGGTGGAAACACCATATATTTT
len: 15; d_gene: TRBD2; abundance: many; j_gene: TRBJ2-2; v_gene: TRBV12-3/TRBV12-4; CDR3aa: CATERSQRGNGELFF; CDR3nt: TGTGCCACCGAAAGGTCCCAGCGGGGGAATGGGGAGCTGTTTTTT
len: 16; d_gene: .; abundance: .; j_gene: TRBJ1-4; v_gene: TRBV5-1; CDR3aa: CASSLDQSATNEKLFF; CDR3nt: TGCGCCAGCAGCTTGGACCAGAGTGCAACTAATGAAAAACTGTTTTTT
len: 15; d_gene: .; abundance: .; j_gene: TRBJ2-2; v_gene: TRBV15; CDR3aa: CATSRQESNTGELFF; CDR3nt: TGTGCCACCAGCAGACAGGAATCGAACACCGGGGAGCTGTTTTTT
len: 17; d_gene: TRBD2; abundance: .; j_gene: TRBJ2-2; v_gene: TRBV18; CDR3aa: CASSPPGLASNTGELFF; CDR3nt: TGTGCCAGCTCACCGCCGGGACTAGCGTCGAACACCGGGGAGCTGTTTTTT
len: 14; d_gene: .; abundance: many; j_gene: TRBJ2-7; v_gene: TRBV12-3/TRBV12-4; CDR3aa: CASSLGGSGYEQYF; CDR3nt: TGTGCCAGCAGTTTGGGGGGAAGTGGGTACGAGCAGTACTTC
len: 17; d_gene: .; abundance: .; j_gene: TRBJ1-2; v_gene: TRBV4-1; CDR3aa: CASSQDPAQGINYGYTF; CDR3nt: TGCGCCAGCAGCCAAGATCCAGCCCAGGGGATTAACTATGGCTACACCTTC
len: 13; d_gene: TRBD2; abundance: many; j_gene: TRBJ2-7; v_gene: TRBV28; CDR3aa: CASLLAGGQEQYF; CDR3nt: TGTGCCAGCCTTCTGGCGGGAGGGCAAGAGCAGTACTTC
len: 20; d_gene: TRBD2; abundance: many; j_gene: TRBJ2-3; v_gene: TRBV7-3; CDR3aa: CASSLYARGTSGAARNTQYF; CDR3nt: TGTGCCAGCAGCTTATACGCCCGGGGGACTAGCGGGGCCGCCAGGAATACGCAGTATTTT
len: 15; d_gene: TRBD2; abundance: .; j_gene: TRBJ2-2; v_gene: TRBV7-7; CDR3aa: CASSPTSVNTVELFF; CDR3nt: TGTGCCAGCAGCCCGACTAGCGTTAACACCGTGGAGCTGTTTTTT
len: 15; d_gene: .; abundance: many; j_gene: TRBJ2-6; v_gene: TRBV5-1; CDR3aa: CASSRVFSGANVLTF; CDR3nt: TGCGCCAGCAGCCGGGTCTTCTCTGGGGCCAACGTCCTGACTTTC